A selection of T cell receptor beta chains follows, all from one sample in a study of identical twins. Each CDR3 protein gets one entry after TCRdb re-called the 5' RACE reads with MiXCR. The sample includes about 700,000 distinct CDR3 sequences, 5.5% to 6.5% seen only once; the top ten take 1.5% to 2%. What was sequenced was naive T cells sorted from blood. The receptor set was obtained from a man aged 18 to 29 in good health. Each CDR3 is given with its conserved first and last residue. Each record gives: clone size, V gene, J gene, D gene, CDR3 DNA, CDR3 protein. The D gene is left open where the match is weak. The size of a clone is reported for some rows only, either as once, few or many, or as a class for expanded clones.

-,TRBV5-1,TRBJ1-3,-,TGCGCCAGCAGCTTTGAAATCTCCTCTGGAAACACCATATATTTT,CASSFEISSGNTIYF
few,TRBV28,TRBJ2-5,-,TGTGCCGCCCTCGGTAGAGGGCGGGAGACCCAGTACTTC,CAALGRGRETQYF
few,TRBV6-1,TRBJ2-3,-,TGTGCCAGCAGAGCGAGGCTATCAGATACGCAGTATTTT,CASRARLSDTQYF
few,TRBV14,TRBJ1-1,TRBD1,TGTGCCAGCAGCCTAAGACAGGGGCACACTGAAGCTTTCTTT,CASSLRQGHTEAFF
-,TRBV7-8,TRBJ2-7,TRBD1,TGTGCCAGCAGCCTAAGACCGGGACAGAATTCCTACGAGCAGTACTTC,CASSLRPGQNSYEQYF
-,TRBV10-3,TRBJ2-1,TRBD2,TGTGCCATCAGTGACCTTCTACCGGGACAGCGGACTAGCGGGAGATTCTACAATGAGCAGTTCTTC,CAISDLLPGQRTSGRFYNEQFF
-,TRBV24-1,TRBJ2-1,TRBD2,TGTGCCACCAGTGATCCCCGGACTAGCTTTCGTGAGCAGTTCTTC,CATSDPRTSFREQFF
many,TRBV27,TRBJ2-2,-,TGTGCCAGCAGAGCCCGCGGGCGGGAATTAAACACCGGGGAGCTGTTTTTT,CASRARGRELNTGELFF
many,TRBV20-1,TRBJ1-5,TRBD1,TGCAGTGCGAAGACAGGGTATAGCAATCAGCCCCAGCATTTT,CSAKTGYSNQPQHF
-,TRBV28,TRBJ2-3,-,TGTGCCAGCAGTCCACGGGACCTACGGGGCGCAGATACGCAGTATTTT,CASSPRDLRGADTQYF
-,TRBV24-1,TRBJ2-2,-,TGTGCCACCAGTGTCCCGAACACCGGGGAGCTGTTTTTT,CATSVPNTGELFF
-,TRBV29-1,TRBJ1-1,-,TGCTCAGCGTATAGGCAGGGAGACACTGAAGCTTTCTTT,CSAYRQGDTEAFF
-,TRBV28,TRBJ2-2,TRBD1,TGTGCCAGCAGTTCAGGGGGTTACACCGGGGAGCTGTTTTTT,CASSSGGYTGELFF
many,TRBV27,TRBJ2-7,-,TGTGCCAGCAGTTCCCTCCATCCCTCCTACGAGCAGTACTTC,CASSSLHPSYEQYF
many,TRBV5-1,TRBJ1-2,-,TGCGCCAGCAGCACGGGGCTTGGGGGTGACGGCTACACCTTC,CASSTGLGGDGYTF
-,TRBV20-1,TRBJ1-4,TRBD1,TGCAGTGCTGAAAACCGGGACAGGGGGCCTAGGGAAAAACTGTTTTTT,CSAENRDRGPREKLFF
-,TRBV27,TRBJ2-1,-,TGTGCCAGCAGTTTAGAGGCGGGTGCCAGACTCAATGAGCAGTTCTTC,CASSLEAGARLNEQFF
many,TRBV12-3/TRBV12-4,TRBJ1-2,TRBD1,TGTGCCAGCACCGGGACAGGGGATCAAACTGGCTACACCTTC,CASTGTGDQTGYTF
-,TRBV7-8,TRBJ2-2,-,TGTGCCAGCAGCTTAGGGAGGGGGCTAGCCGAACGGACCGGGGAGCTGTTTTTT,CASSLGRGLAERTGELFF
many,TRBV27,TRBJ2-2,-,TGTGCCAGCAGCCACCAGAGGCCTAGCGAGAACACCGGGGAGCTGTTTTTT,CASSHQRPSENTGELFF
few,TRBV7-8,TRBJ2-3,-,TGTGCCAGCAGCTTAGCGCGGTCGCGGGGTTCCACAGATACGCAGTATTTT,CASSLARSRGSTDTQYF
-,TRBV7-9,TRBJ2-1,TRBD2,TGTGCCAGCAGCCTTTGGACTAGCGGGAGGAGGCATGAGCAGTTCTTC,CASSLWTSGRRHEQFF
once,TRBV27,TRBJ1-5,-,TGTGCCAGCAGTTCTCTAGGTGGCAATCAGCCCCAGCATTTT,CASSSLGGNQPQHF
once,TRBV18,TRBJ2-1,-,TGTGCCAGCTCACCATGGGAGAGCTCCTACAATGAGCAGTTCTTC,CASSPWESSYNEQFF
-,TRBV30,TRBJ2-1,-,TGTGCCTGGAGTGTAATCTATTACAATGAGCAGTTCTTC,CAWSVIYYNEQFF
few,TRBV10-3,TRBJ2-2,-,TGTGCCATCAGTGAGTCGAAGCAGTTCAACACCGGGGAGCTGTTTTTT,CAISESKQFNTGELFF
many,TRBV6-1,TRBJ2-3,-,TGTGCCAGCGGGAGGCCTGATACGCAGTATTTT,CASGRPDTQYF
many,TRBV5-1,TRBJ2-7,-,TGCGCCAGCAGCTTGGCCAGGGGAATCTACGAGCAGTACTTC,CASSLARGIYEQYF
many,TRBV20-1,TRBJ1-6,-,TGCAGTGCTAATGAGCGAGGTCGATCCTATAATTCACCCCTCCACTTT,CSANERGRSYNSPLHF
-,TRBV12-3/TRBV12-4,TRBJ1-2,TRBD1,TGTGCCAGCAGTTTACAGGGAGGGGGCTATGGCTATACCTTC,CASSLQGGGYGYTF
many,TRBV7-6,TRBJ1-2,TRBD1,TGTGCCAGCAGCCAGGGGACAGGGCTCGGCTACACCTTC,CASSQGTGLGYTF
-,TRBV15,TRBJ2-7,-,TGTGCCACCAGCAGAGATCTTGGTCCGGCCTACGAGCAGTACTTC,CATSRDLGPAYEQYF
few,TRBV6-1,TRBJ1-4,-,TGTGCCAGCAGTGAAGAACGATGGACAGCGGTCAGAAAACTGTTTTTT,CASSEERWTAVRKLFF
-,TRBV2,TRBJ2-2,-,TGTGCCAGCAGTGTTCCCCGGAACAGGGAGAACACCGGGGAGCTGTTTTTT,CASSVPRNRENTGELFF
few,TRBV7-2,TRBJ2-3,-,TGTGCCAGCAGCTCCCCAGTCAGGTCAACAGATACGCAGTATTTT,CASSSPVRSTDTQYF
-,TRBV3-1,TRBJ2-1,-,TGTGCCAGCAGCCAAGTTCCCACTATAGCGGATAACAATGAGCAGTTCTTC,CASSQVPTIADNNEQFF
many,TRBV5-1,TRBJ1-1,-,TGCGCCAGCAGCTTGGCGGGGGCGTTGAACACTGAAGCTTTCTTT,CASSLAGALNTEAFF
-,TRBV28,TRBJ2-7,TRBD2,TGTGCCAGCAGTGCCTTCTCTAGCGGGAGTAACTACGAGCAGTACTTC,CASSAFSSGSNYEQYF
many,TRBV7-2,TRBJ1-2,TRBD1,TGTGCCAGCAGCTTAAGGGGACAGCCGCATGATGGCTACACCTTC,CASSLRGQPHDGYTF
few,TRBV7-9,TRBJ1-2,-,TGTGCCAGCAGCTTAGCGGGTTCGGGTTATGGCTACACCTTC,CASSLAGSGYGYTF
many,TRBV10-2,TRBJ2-4,-,TGCGCCAGCAGTGAGGTCGGGCTAGCCAAAAACATTCAGTACTTC,CASSEVGLAKNIQYF
few,TRBV29-1,TRBJ1-2,TRBD1,TGCAGCGTTGACCCGAACCAGACAGGGCTGGGTGGCTACACCTTC,CSVDPNQTGLGGYTF
few,TRBV5-6,TRBJ2-4,-,TGTGCCAGCAGCTTGGGCGGTCTAGATAGCATTCAGTACTTC,CASSLGGLDSIQYF
-,TRBV18,TRBJ2-3,TRBD2,TGTGCCAGCTCACCACCCAGCGGGGGCTTAACAGATACGCAGTATTTT,CASSPPSGGLTDTQYF
many,TRBV7-8,TRBJ2-7,-,TGTGCCAGCAGCTTAACAGGATACTACGAGCAGTACTTC,CASSLTGYYEQYF
-,TRBV15,TRBJ2-5,-,TGTGCCACCAGCAGGGGACCTCGGGAGACCCAGTACTTC,CATSRGPRETQYF
many,TRBV5-6,TRBJ2-1,-,TGTGCCAGCAGCCCCATTTCTGGACAGTCCTCCCAGGAGCAGTTCTTC,CASSPISGQSSQEQFF
many,TRBV12-3/TRBV12-4,TRBJ2-5,-,TGTGCCAGCAGGGGTCGTGAGTACCAAGAGACCCAGTACTTC,CASRGREYQETQYF
many,TRBV29-1,TRBJ2-5,-,TGCAGCGTTGTTCACGTGGGAGAGACCCAGTACTTC,CSVVHVGETQYF
many,TRBV10-2,TRBJ2-2,TRBD2,TGCGCCAGCAAACTTGAAGCGGGAGGGCTGGCCGGGGAGCTGTTTTTT,CASKLEAGGLAGELFF
many,TRBV28,TRBJ1-1,TRBD1,TGTGCCAGCAGGTGGGGACAGGCGAACACTGAAGCTTTCTTT,CASRWGQANTEAFF
many,TRBV7-2,TRBJ2-3,-,TGTGCCAGCAGCCGCTCGGTCGAGGGGACAGATACGCAGTATTTT,CASSRSVEGTDTQYF
-,TRBV5-1,TRBJ1-2,TRBD1,TGCGCCAGCAGCTTTGAATCCGGGACAGGGGGCGGGTACTATGGCTACACCTTC,CASSFESGTGGGYYGYTF
many,TRBV12-3/TRBV12-4,TRBJ1-6,-,TGTGCCAGCAGTCCCGGGGGACAACGGTCACCCCTCCACTTT,CASSPGGQRSPLHF
many,TRBV7-8,TRBJ2-5,-,TGTGCCAGCAGCTTACGGACACAAGAGACCCAGTACTTC,CASSLRTQETQYF
few,TRBV5-1,TRBJ2-5,-,TGCGCCAGCAGCTTGGAAGGTCAGGGGACCCAGTACTTC,CASSLEGQGTQYF
many,TRBV12-3/TRBV12-4,TRBJ2-5,-,TGTGCCAGCAGTTCGGAGGGACGATACCAAGAGACCCAGTACTTC,CASSSEGRYQETQYF
-,TRBV19,TRBJ2-6,TRBD1,TGTGCCAGTAGTAAGGACAGGGGGTTAACTGGGGCCAACGTCCTGACTTTC,CASSKDRGLTGANVLTF
many,TRBV20-1,TRBJ2-1,TRBD1,TGCAGTGCTAGAATTTCGGGACAGGGGGCATCCAATGAGCAGTTCTTC,CSARISGQGASNEQFF